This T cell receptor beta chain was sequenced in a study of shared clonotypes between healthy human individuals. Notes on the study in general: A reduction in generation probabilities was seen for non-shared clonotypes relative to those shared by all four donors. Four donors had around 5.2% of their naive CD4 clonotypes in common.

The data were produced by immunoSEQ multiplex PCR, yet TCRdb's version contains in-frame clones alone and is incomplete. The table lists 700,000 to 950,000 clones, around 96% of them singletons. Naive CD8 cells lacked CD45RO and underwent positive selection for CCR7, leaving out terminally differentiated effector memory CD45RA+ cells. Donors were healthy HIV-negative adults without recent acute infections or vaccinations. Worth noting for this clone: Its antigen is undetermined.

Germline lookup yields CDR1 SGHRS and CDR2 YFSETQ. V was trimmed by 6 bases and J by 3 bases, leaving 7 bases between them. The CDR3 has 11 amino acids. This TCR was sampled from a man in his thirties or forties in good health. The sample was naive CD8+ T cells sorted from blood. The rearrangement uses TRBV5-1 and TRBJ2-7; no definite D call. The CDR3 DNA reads TGCGCCAGCACGGACGGCTACGAGCAGTACTTC. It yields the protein CASTDGYEQYF. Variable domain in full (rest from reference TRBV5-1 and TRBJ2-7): KAGVTQTPRYLIKTRGQQVTLSCSPISGHRSVSWYQQTPGQGLQFLFEYFSETQRNKGNFPGRFSGRQFSNSRSEMNVSTLELGDSALYLCASTDGYEQYFGPGTRLTVT.